The clone carrying this T cell receptor beta chain has only a few counts. Germline CDR1 and CDR2: MGHRA and YSYEKL. V dropped 4 bases and J dropped 0; count of bases not matched to a gene: 11. The CDR3 runs 18 residues. This entry is derived from a study of blood T cell repertoires in COVID-19. Authors' methods: For nucleated cells, counts were estimated from reference gene primer amplification. Clones were read by immunoSEQ multiplex PCR, and TCRdb kept only the in-frame ones, dropping some. For V, J and clone size, that table is used; D and trimming come from the DNA. The table records some 390,000 clones, around 87% of them present only once.

This TCR derives from an older woman with COVID-19, enrolled during active disease. Sequences were obtained from peripheral blood. The V call is TRBV4-1, the J call TRBJ2-2; 7 bases map to TRBD1. The CDR3 here is CASSLTQTGTANTGELFF. In DNA form, the CDR3 reads TGCGCCAGCAGCCTAACGCAAACCGGGACAGCGAACACCGGGGAGCTGTTTTTT.